The 21 T cell receptor beta chains in this list originate from one sample, sequenced in a study of T cell responses to AZD1222 COVID-19 vaccine. Sequencing used immunoSEQ multiplex PCR; TCRdb keeps in-frame clones, though not all of them. The repertoire holds 120,000 or so clones, with about 90% as singletons. The sample here was peripheral blood, taken 28 days after the second AZD1222 dose. These receptors came from an adult who received the AZD1222 COVID-19 vaccine.

The chain joins TRBV6-5 to TRBJ2-1; the match to TRBD1 covers 8 bases. The CDR3 extends over 16 amino acids. Germline CDR1 is MNHEY and CDR2 is SVGAGI. Germline trimming cut 4 bases from V and 7 bases from J; bases unmatched to any gene: 12. The CDR3 bases are TGTGCCAGCAGTTCCTACCTCAGGGGGCGCAGGAATGAGCAGTTCTTC. Amino acid sequence: CASSSYLRGRRNEQFF.

The rearrangement joins TRBV27 to TRBJ1-6, with 8 bases aligning to TRBD1. V was pared by 7 bases and J by 3 bases, with 8 bases of the junction left unmatched. The germline V gene has CDR1 MNHEY and CDR2 SMNVEV (reference sequence). This CDR3 is 16 amino acids long. The CDR3 reads CASKPGQANYNSPLHF. The DNA for the CDR3 is TGTGCCAGCAAACCGGGACAGGCTAACTATAATTCACCCCTCCACTTT.

The chain joins TRBV19 to TRBJ1-4; the match to TRBD1 covers 9 bases. V was pared by 3 bases and J by 11 bases, with 10 bases of the junction left unmatched. This CDR3 has 15 residues. Germline CDR1 is LNHDA and CDR2 is SQIVND (reference sequence). CDR3 in DNA: TGTGCCAGTAGTATGGGAGAACAGGGGGCTTGGAAACTGTTTTTT. Its protein product is CASSMGEQGAWKLFF. The whole variable domain, remainder taken from reference TRBV19 and TRBJ1-4, is DGGITQSPKYLFRKEGQNVTLSCEQNLNHDAMYWYRQDPGQGLRLIYYSQIVNDFQKGDIAEGYSVSREKKESFPLTVTSAQKNPTAFYLCASSMGEQGAWKLFFGSGTQLSVL.

The rearrangement joins TRBV21-1 to TRBJ2-1; TRBD1, the D gene given by the table, was not confirmed from the DNA. TRBV21-1 has pseudogene status. The CDR3 has 15 amino acids. CDR3 sequence: CASSPLETANNEQFF. CDR3 nucleotide sequence: TGTGCCAGCAGCCCCCTTGAGACAGCCAACAATGAGCAGTTCTTC.

This sequence joins TRBV5-1 and TRBJ2-1, with 9 bases aligning to TRBD2. From germline, CDR1 is SGHRS and CDR2 YFSETQ. The CDR3 runs to 16 residues. J was trimmed by 5 bases and V by 1 base; bases with no gene match: 7. The CDR3 bases are TGCGCCAGCAGCTTGCCTAGCGGGAACGACAACAATGAGCAGTTCTTC. Translation gives CASSLPSGNDNNEQFF.

This chain links TRBV28 with TRBJ2-6; D is possibly TRBD1 (6 bases). CDR1 and CDR2 from the germline V gene are MDHEN and SYDVKM. The CDR3 consists of 15 residues. The V end lost 5 bases, the J end lost 2 bases, and 10 bases lay between the germline ends. The CDR3 DNA sequence: TGTGCCAGCAGTATACAGGGCGCTGGGGCCAACGTCCTGACTTTC. Amino acids: CASSIQGAGANVLTF.

The chain has TRBV9 and TRBJ2-5; the D gene is possibly TRBD2 (6 bases). The CDR3 totals 14 residues. CDR1 and CDR2 from the germline V gene are SGDLS and YYNGEE. Deletions cut 4 bases from V and 4 bases from J, with 14 bases between. CDR3: CASSPAGQGETQYF. Written as DNA, the CDR3 is TGTGCCAGCAGCCCAGCGGGCCAGGGAGAGACCCAGTACTTC.

The V and J genes are TRBV5-1 and TRBJ1-3; unclear D gene. Germline values: CDR1 SGHRS, CDR2 YFSETQ. Trimming cost V 4 bases and J 2 bases, with 13 bases left between them. The CDR3 is 15 amino acids. CDR3 amino acids: CASSLTGVPGNTIYF. The CDR3 DNA sequence: TGCGCCAGCAGCCTGACCGGGGTCCCTGGAAACACCATATATTTT.

The V gene is TRBV20-1, the J gene TRBJ1-1; D is unclear. The V and J ends lost 5 bases and 1 base respectively, with 5 bases between them. The germline CDR1 and CDR2 sequences are DFQATT and SNEGSKA (reference sequence). The CDR3 runs 11 residues. This CDR3 reads CSALENTEAFF. Written as DNA, the CDR3 is TGCAGTGCTCTGGAGAACACTGAAGCTTTCTTT.

The genes are TRBV12-3 or TRBV12-4 and TRBJ1-2; TRBD1 matches 9 bases. V shed 5 bases, J shed 8 bases, and the junction held 6 bases outside the gene matches. The CDR3 covers 13 residues. This CDR3 reads CASSLTGGEGYTF. CDR3 DNA sequence: TGTGCCAGCAGTCTTACAGGGGGCGAAGGCTACACCTTC.

The V call is TRBV5-4, the J call TRBJ1-6, with D possibly TRBD1 on 5 matching bases. Between the trimmed V and J ends, which lost 3 bases and 5 bases, there was a span of 12 bases. Germline V CDR1 and CDR2: SGHNT, YYREEE (reference sequence). The CDR3 runs 15 residues. Written as DNA, the CDR3 is TGTGCCAGCAGCTGGAGGGGTCAGAATAATTCACCCCTCCACTTT. It is translated as CASSWRGQNNSPLHF.

This clone was seen once. The chain joins TRBV3-1 (or the pseudogene TRBV3-2) to TRBJ1-5, with D perhaps TRBD1 (6 bases). The CDR3 spans 14 residues. Trimming shortened V by 1 base and J by 7 bases, and 11 bases separated the two germline ends. Germline V lookup: CDR1 LGHDT, CDR2 YNNKEL (reference sequence). The CDR3 loop reads CASSQAGVQQPQHF. Here the CDR3 DNA reads TGTGCCAGCAGCCAAGCAGGGGTACAGCAGCCCCAGCATTTT.

This sequence joins TRBV7-2 and TRBJ2-2; weak D call: TRBD1 (5 bases). The V gene lost 5 bases and the J gene lost 4 bases, with 11 bases spanning the gap. This CDR3 is 14 amino acids long. In germline, CDR1 is SGHTA, CDR2 FQGNSA. The CDR3 region is CASSPGLGTGELFF. The DNA for the CDR3 is TGTGCCAGCAGCCCAGGGTTGGGCACCGGGGAGCTGTTTTTT.

This rearrangement joins TRBV25-1 to TRBJ1-4; no reliable D call. The length of the CDR3 is 14 residues. Between the trimmed V and J ends, which lost 6 bases and 0 bases, there was a span of 8 bases. Germline V lookup: CDR1 MGHDK, CDR2 SYGVNS. CDR3 nucleotides: TGTGCCAGCAGAGGGAGTGCAACTAATGAAAAACTGTTTTTT. Protein sequence: CASRGSATNEKLFF.

This rearrangement joins TRBV29-1 to TRBJ1-1, with a possible D match to TRBD1 (6 bases). V was cut by 5 bases and J by 0 bases, with 10 bases left in between. From germline, CDR1 is SQVTM and CDR2 ANQGSEA. The CDR3 runs to 13 residues. This CDR3 reads CSVRQAVNTEAFF. As DNA, the CDR3 is TGCAGCGTTCGACAGGCGGTGAACACTGAAGCTTTCTTT.

V and J are TRBV7-2 and TRBJ2-2, with D unclear. Germline V gives CDR1 SGHTA, CDR2 FQGNSA. This CDR3 comprises 15 residues. V was clipped by 1 base and J by 5 bases, with 11 bases between them. In DNA form, the CDR3 reads TGTGCCAGCAGCTTAGATGTCTTCTCAACCGGGGAGCTGTTTTTT. This sequence encodes CASSLDVFSTGELFF.

This chain uses TRBV21-1 with TRBJ2-2; TRBD1, the table's D call, lacks a check against the DNA. TRBV21-1 is shown as a pseudogene. The CDR3 is 18 residues long. The CDR3 region has the DNA TGTGCCAGCAGCCCCCCTTTACCGGGGGACAGACCTCACGGGGAGCTGTTTTTT. Its translation: CASSPPLPGDRPHGELFF.

The chain has TRBV5-4 and TRBJ1-2; the D is unclear. Germline V gene data show CDR1 as SGHNT and CDR2 as YYREEE (reference sequence). This CDR3 comprises 13 residues. The V and J ends lost 4 bases and 4 bases respectively, with 11 bases between them. The CDR3 reads CASSPLGGYGYTF. CDR3 nucleotides: TGTGCCAGCAGCCCATTAGGTGGCTATGGCTACACCTTC.

The chain combines TRBV28 with TRBJ2-7, with unresolved D. V was cut by 5 bases and J by 7 bases, with 9 bases left in between. The CDR3 runs to 11 residues. Germline values: CDR1 MDHEN, CDR2 SYDVKM. The DNA for the CDR3 is TGTGCCAGCAGTATCATGGGGGAGCAGTACTTC. It codes for CASSIMGEQYF.

The table lists this clone with a few counts. This sequence joins TRBV19 and TRBJ2-7; no clear D. The CDR3 has 15 amino acids. Germline V gene sequence: CDR1 LNHDA, CDR2 SQIVND (reference sequence). Trimming removed 3 bases at V and 2 bases at J, with 14 bases between. The CDR3 loop reads CASSIWQATTYEQYF. CDR3 DNA: TGTGCCAGTAGTATTTGGCAGGCTACGACCTACGAGCAGTACTTC.

The CDR3 nucleotides are TGTGCCAGTAGTGTCACAGGGTCTAACTATGGCTACACCTTC. Its protein product is CASSVTGSNYGYTF. The J gene is TRBJ1-2, the V gene TRBV19, with D perhaps matching TRBD1 (6 bases). Germline-derived CDR1 and CDR2 are LNHDA and SQIVND (reference sequence). Trimming removed 5 bases from V and 0 bases from J, with 10 bases in between. This CDR3 has 14 residues.